A single sample gave rise to the 31 T cell receptor beta chains below, sequenced in a study of beta chain features in type 1 diabetes. Reverse transcribing all isolated RNA meant expressed TCRB transcripts were sequenced. Clones were read by immunoSEQ multiplex PCR, and TCRdb kept only the in-frame ones, dropping some. The sample includes about 240,000 clones, 25% to 30% seen only once; the top ten take approximately 4%. The sample consisted of central memory CD4+ T cells from blood. These receptors were obtained from a man aged 30 to 45 in good health.

The CDR3: CANKGQGDHGYTF. The DNA of the CDR3 is TGTGCCAACAAGGGACAGGGCGACCATGGCTACACCTTC. The chain joins TRBV28 to TRBJ1-2; TRBD1 matches 9 bases. The V gene's germline CDR1 is MDHEN and CDR2 SYDVKM. The CDR3 loop spans 13 amino acids. Losses at the gene ends were 10 bases for V and 6 bases for J; bases not matched to a gene: 9.

The gene calls are TRBV29-1 and TRBJ2-2; D is perhaps TRBD2 (5 bases). CDR3 length equals 14 residues. Trimming pared 4 bases from V and 4 bases from J, leaving 13 bases between. Germline V gene data show CDR1 as SQVTM and CDR2 as ANQGSEA. The CDR3 nucleotides read TGCAGCGTTGCCCCAGCGGTTGGCACCGGGGAGCTGTTTTTT. Residues: CSVAPAVGTGELFF.

As regards this clone: A junction boundary mismatches the germline segment, possibly from a read error. V gene TRBV28 combines with J gene TRBJ2-1; D possibly corresponds to TRBD2 (5 bases). Germline CDR1 reads MDHEN; CDR2 reads SYDVKM. There are 13 residues in the CDR3. CDR3 nucleotides: TGTGCCAGCAGTTTAAGTACGTGGGGAGTATCACTCTTC. It encodes CASSLSTWGVSLF. Combining the CDR3 with reference TRBV28 and TRBJ2-1 gives the whole variable domain DVKVTQSSRYLVKRTGEKVFLECVQDMDHENMFWYRQDPGLGLRLIYFSYDVKMKEKGDIPEGYSVSREKKERFSLILESASTNQTSMYLCASSLSTWGVSLFGPGTRLTVL.

The sample holds a few counts of this clone. The chain couples TRBV5-4 to TRBJ2-7; D possibly corresponds to TRBD2 (6 bases). Germline CDR1 SGHNT, CDR2 YYREEE (reference sequence). The CDR3 runs 14 residues. Trimming took off 4 bases at V and 3 bases at J, with 14 bases between the two ends. The CDR3, as DNA: TGTGCCAGCAGCCCAAAAGGGCGGGACTACGAGCAGTACTTC. Encoded protein: CASSPKGRDYEQYF.

This clone was observed a few times. The chain links TRBV7-2 to TRBJ2-3; perhaps D is TRBD1 or TRBD2 (6 bases each). This CDR3 spans 15 amino acids. CDR1 and CDR2 from the germline V gene are SGHTA and FQGNSA. Between the trimmed V and J ends, which lost 5 bases and 10 bases, there was a span of 22 bases. The DNA for the CDR3 is TGTGCCAGCAGCGAGGAGGGGGGCCGGGAAGTTGCGCAGTATTTT. Translating it yields CASSEEGGREVAQYF.

This clone was recorded many times. This sequence joins TRBV19 and TRBJ2-3, with 7 positions matching TRBD2. Germline trimming cut 8 bases from V and 6 bases from J; bases unmatched to any gene: 11. CDR3 size: 14 residues. The germline V gene has CDR1 LNHDA and CDR2 SQIVND (reference sequence). The DNA for the CDR3 is TGTGCCAGTGATACGGGAGGCCCAGCCGATACGCAGTATTTT. Residues: CASDTGGPADTQYF.

This clone was counted only a few times. The gene calls are TRBV10-3 and TRBJ2-7, with no clear D. The CDR3 covers 14 residues. The ends were cut back, 3 bases at V and 2 bases at J, with 11 bases in the middle. From germline, CDR1 is ENHRY and CDR2 SYGVKD. The CDR3 bases are TGTGCCATCAGTGACCCGACGGAAACCTACGAGCAGTACTTC. It specifies CAISDPTETYEQYF.

The V gene is TRBV5-4, the J gene TRBJ2-3, with D tentatively TRBD1 (6 bases). Germline CDR1 SGHNT, CDR2 YYREEE (reference sequence). The V end was cut by 0 bases, the J end by 10 bases, with 15 bases between. This CDR3 region has 14 residues. Here the CDR3 DNA reads TGTGCCAGCAGCTTGGGGGAACAGGGTGCGGCGCAGTATTTT. Translated, it gives CASSLGEQGAAQYF.

In this sample, this clone turned up many times. V is TRBV23-1 and J is TRBJ2-2; TRBD1 matches 8 bases. TRBV23-1 is an open reading frame, and its role is uncertain. J lost 1 base, V lost 3 bases, and 4 bases had no gene match. The CDR3 contains 16 residues. CDR3 loop: CASSHIGQGNTGELFF. DNA of the CDR3: TGCGCCAGCAGTCACATAGGACAGGGGAACACCGGGGAGCTGTTTTTT.

This clone was counted only a few times. The CDR3: CASSSLMTNTEAFF. DNA for the CDR3: TGTGCCAGCAGCTCCCTCATGACGAACACTGAAGCTTTCTTT. V usage is TRBV7-2 and J usage is TRBJ1-1; D gene uncertain. V was pared by 4 bases and J by 1 base, with 10 bases between. The germline V gene has CDR1 SGHTA and CDR2 FQGNSA. The CDR3 is 14 residues long.

In this sample, this clone turned up a few times. The chain links TRBV15 to TRBJ2-2; D perhaps matches TRBD2 (6 bases). V gave up 7 bases and J gave up 4 bases, with 13 bases separating them. The CDR3 sequence is 14 residues long. The germline V gene has CDR1 LNHNV and CDR2 YYDKDF (reference sequence). DNA for the CDR3: TGTGCCACCAACCCGGGACTCGCCACCGGGGAGCTGTTTTTT. It specifies CATNPGLATGELFF.

This clone was detected many times. Other DNA sequences in the same sample also yield this CDR3. The V call is TRBV30, the J call TRBJ2-5; TRBD2 matches at 8 bases. This CDR3 comprises 14 residues. J was trimmed by 5 bases and V by 4 bases; bases with no gene match: 9. The germline gives CDR1 GTSNPN, CDR2 SVGIG (reference sequence). The CDR3 DNA reads as TGTGCCTGGACCCGTGGTAGCGGGAAGGAGACCCAGTACTTC. It specifies CAWTRGSGKETQYF.

J is TRBJ2-3 and V is TRBV5-1; TRBD1 is a possible D gene (6 bases). The CDR3 sequence is 15 residues long. Trimming took 0 bases from V and 0 from J, leaving 8 bases between them. Germline V gene sequence: CDR1 SGHRS, CDR2 YFSETQ. The CDR3: CASSLGTDSTDTQYF. The CDR3 DNA reads as TGCGCCAGCAGCTTGGGGACAGACAGCACAGATACGCAGTATTTT. The whole variable domain, filled in from reference TRBV5-1 and TRBJ2-3, reads KAGVTQTPRYLIKTRGQQVTLSCSPISGHRSVSWYQQTPGQGLQFLFEYFSETQRNKGNFPGRFSGRQFSNSRSEMNVSTLELGDSALYLCASSLGTDSTDTQYFGPGTRLTVL.

This rearrangement joins TRBV27 to TRBJ1-2; a weak D match, TRBD1 (5 bases). V was trimmed by 3 bases and J by 4 bases, leaving 9 bases between them. The germline V gene encodes CDR1 MNHEY and CDR2 SMNVEV (reference sequence). The CDR3 sequence is 13 residues long. CDR3 sequence (DNA): TGTGCCAGCAGTTTTAGGGGACCCTATGGCTACACCTTC. Its translation: CASSFRGPYGYTF.

The V and J genes are TRBV15 and TRBJ2-1; TRBD1 matches at 8 bases. Germline lookup yields CDR1 LNHNV and CDR2 YYDKDF (reference sequence). The CDR3 is 15 amino acids. Germline trimming cut 5 bases from V and 0 bases from J; bases unmatched to any gene: 3. Here the CDR3 DNA reads TGTGCCACCAGCCGGACAGGGAACTCCTACAATGAGCAGTTCTTC. Protein product: CATSRTGNSYNEQFF. Full variable domain (remainder filled in from reference TRBV15 and TRBJ2-1): DAMVIQNPRYQVTQFGKPVTLSCSQTLNHNVMYWYQQKSSQAPKLLFHYYDKDFNNEADTPDNFQSRRPNTSFCFLDIRSPGLGDTAMYLCATSRTGNSYNEQFFGPGTRLTVL.

This sequence joins TRBV4-3 and TRBJ2-1, with 13 bases aligning to TRBD2. The V gene end was trimmed by 0 bases and the J gene end by 4 bases; junction bases not matched to a gene: 6. The CDR3 totals 18 residues. From germline, CDR1 is LGHNA and CDR2 YSLEER. CDR3 sequence: CASSQDARTSGSYNEQFF. For the CDR3, the DNA is TGCGCCAGCAGCCAAGACGCTAGGACTAGCGGGAGTTACAATGAGCAGTTCTTC.

This sequence joins TRBV7-2 and TRBJ2-3, with 11 bases matching TRBD2. The V gene end was trimmed by 1 base and the J gene end by 4 bases; junction bases not matched to a gene: 7. The germline V gene has CDR1 SGHTA and CDR2 FQGNSA. The CDR3 has 17 residues. DNA for the CDR3: TGTGCCAGCAGCTTAGTAGTCCTAGCGGGAGGTTCAGATACGCAGTATTTT. Its protein product is CASSLVVLAGGSDTQYF.

This clone was observed many times. V is TRBV5-5 and J is TRBJ2-7; D not resolved. Trimming left V 0 bases short and J 8 bases short, with 6 bases between. The germline V gene has CDR1 SGHKS and CDR2 YYEKEE (reference sequence). The CDR3 runs to 11 residues. CDR3 region: CASSLEEKQYF. Written as DNA, the CDR3 is TGTGCCAGCAGCTTGGAAGAAAAGCAGTACTTC.

The chain links TRBV15 to TRBJ1-1; D unresolved. From germline, CDR1 is LNHNV and CDR2 YYDKDF (reference sequence). Trimming cost V 0 bases and J 1 base, with 6 bases left between them. The CDR3 loop spans 14 amino acids. The CDR3 here is CATSRDPQNTEAFF. The CDR3 DNA follows: TGTGCCACCAGCAGAGATCCACAGAACACTGAAGCTTTCTTT.

The rearrangement joins TRBV7-2 to TRBJ2-3; 12 bases fit TRBD2. Germline assignment: CDR1 SGHTA and CDR2 FQGNSA. Unmatched junction bases numbered 9, after V lost 4 bases and J lost 4 bases. The CDR3 has 17 residues. The CDR3 reads CASSSQSSGRAADTQYF. Written as DNA, the CDR3 is TGTGCCAGCAGCTCGCAGTCTAGCGGGAGGGCTGCAGATACGCAGTATTTT.

This clone was seen ten or more times. V usage is TRBV5-4 and J usage is TRBJ2-5, with unresolved D. The germline CDR1 and CDR2 sequences are SGHNT and YYREEE (reference sequence). The CDR3 is 15 amino acids. Trimming left V 1 base short and J 2 bases short, with 12 bases between. CDR3 nucleotide sequence: TGTGCCAGCAGCTTGCCCTACTCAGGTCAAGAGACCCAGTACTTC. It is translated as CASSLPYSGQETQYF.

V is TRBV5-4 and J is TRBJ2-5; D might be TRBD1 (7 bases). This CDR3 has 14 amino acids. CDR1 SGHNT and CDR2 YYREEE come from the germline V gene (reference sequence). Trimming pared 4 bases from V and 3 bases from J, leaving 13 bases between. Here the CDR3 reads CASSHPRGEETQYF. The CDR3 DNA sequence: TGTGCCAGCAGCCACCCCAGGGGGGAAGAGACCCAGTACTTC.

The chain combines TRBV28 with TRBJ2-5, with TRBD1 as a possible D gene (7 bases). The CDR3 spans 15 residues. Germline V gives CDR1 MDHEN, CDR2 SYDVKM. V lost 7 bases and J 0 bases, leaving 15 bases between the germline ends. In DNA form, the CDR3 reads TGTGCCAGCACCGCGGGACAGCTGTACCAAGAGACCCAGTACTTC. It specifies CASTAGQLYQETQYF.

The J gene is TRBJ1-2, the V gene TRBV6-6; possibly TRBD1 for D (5 bases). The CDR3 length is 13 residues. The V gene lost 8 bases and the J gene lost 0 bases, with 10 bases spanning the gap. The germline V gene has CDR1 MNHNY and CDR2 SVGAGI (reference sequence). As DNA, the CDR3 is TGTGCCAGCGGGGCGCGTACTAACTATGGCTACACCTTC. This codes for CASGARTNYGYTF.

The chain couples TRBV28 to TRBJ2-2, with 12 bases that match TRBD1. Germline values: CDR1 MDHEN, CDR2 SYDVKM. The CDR3 spans 17 residues. V shed 3 bases and J 7 bases; nucleotides not matched to a gene: 9. The CDR3 spells CASSLMWDRGRSGELFF. The DNA for the CDR3 is TGTGCCAGCAGTTTGATGTGGGACAGGGGGCGCAGCGGGGAGCTGTTTTTT.

The rearrangement links TRBV10-3 to TRBJ2-7; the D gene is possibly TRBD2 (6 bases). The CDR3 sequence is 14 residues long. Per germline, CDR1 ENHRY and CDR2 SYGVKD. V was cut by 6 bases and J by 3 bases, with 15 bases left in between. The DNA of the CDR3 is TGTGCCATCAGGGGGACCGGGACTGGCTACGAGCAGTACTTC. Amino acids: CAIRGTGTGYEQYF.

A word on this clone: The same CDR3 arises from other DNA sequences in this sample as well. The chain's CDR3 is CSAGGNTEAFF. The CDR3 region has the DNA TGCAGTGCAGGGGGGAACACTGAAGCTTTCTTT. This chain joins TRBV20-1 and TRBJ1-1, with a possible D match to TRBD1 (6 bases). The CDR3 loop spans 11 amino acids. V was cut by 6 bases and J by 1 base, with 6 bases left in between. Germline V gives CDR1 DFQATT, CDR2 SNEGSKA (reference sequence).

This clone appeared a few times. This chain connects TRBV30 to TRBJ2-7, with D perhaps TRBD1 or TRBD2 (5 bases each). Germline V gene lookup returns CDR1 GTSNPN and CDR2 SVGIG (reference sequence). With 1 base removed from V and 5 bases from J, the gap between germline ends came to 21 bases. The CDR3 is 16 amino acids. The CDR3 DNA reads as TGTGCCTGGAGTGCATCGGGACGGTCCCAGAGTAACGAGCAGTACTTC. Its translation is CAWSASGRSQSNEQYF.

The chain has TRBV5-6 and TRBJ1-1; possible D gene TRBD1, 5 bases. CDR1 is SGHDT, CDR2 YYEEEE, per germline. CDR3 length equals 13 residues. V was pared by 1 base and J by 5 bases, with 9 bases between. The CDR3 protein is CASSLFRETEAFF. The DNA of the CDR3 is TGTGCCAGCAGCTTGTTCAGGGAGACTGAAGCTTTCTTT.

This clone came up many times. The genes are TRBV7-6 and TRBJ2-5; 11 bases fit TRBD1. With 5 bases clipped from V and 2 bases from J, the junction kept 19 bases outside the gene matches. The CDR3 sequence is 20 residues long. CDR1 SGHVS and CDR2 FNYEAQ come from the germline V gene. CDR3 nucleotide sequence: TGTGCCAGCAGCAGATCCGGGACAGGGGGGACCCTGGCCACACAAGAGACCCAGTACTTC. As protein: CASSRSGTGGTLATQETQYF.

This chain joins TRBV18 and TRBJ2-3; D possibly corresponds to TRBD2 (7 bases). CDR3 length equals 16 residues. Germline assignment: CDR1 KGHSH and CDR2 LQKENI. The V end was cut by 6 bases, the J end by 5 bases, with 21 bases between. The CDR3 DNA reads TGTGCCAGCTCGCACAACGGACGGGGGGCCGGAGATACGCAGTATTTT. Its translation: CASSHNGRGAGDTQYF.